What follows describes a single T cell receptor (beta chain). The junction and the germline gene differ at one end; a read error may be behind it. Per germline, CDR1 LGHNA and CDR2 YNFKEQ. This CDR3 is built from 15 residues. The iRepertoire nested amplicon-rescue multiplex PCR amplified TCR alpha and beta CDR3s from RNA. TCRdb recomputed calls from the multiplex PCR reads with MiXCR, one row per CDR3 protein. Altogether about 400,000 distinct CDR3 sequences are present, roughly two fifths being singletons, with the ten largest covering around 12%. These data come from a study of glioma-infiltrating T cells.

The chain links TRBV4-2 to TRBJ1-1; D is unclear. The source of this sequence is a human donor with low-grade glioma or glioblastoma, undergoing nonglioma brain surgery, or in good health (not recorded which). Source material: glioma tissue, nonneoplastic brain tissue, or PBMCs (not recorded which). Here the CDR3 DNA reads TGTGCCAGCAGCCAAGAAATGGGGATCAGCACTAAAGCTTTCTTT. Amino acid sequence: CASSQEMGISTKAFF.